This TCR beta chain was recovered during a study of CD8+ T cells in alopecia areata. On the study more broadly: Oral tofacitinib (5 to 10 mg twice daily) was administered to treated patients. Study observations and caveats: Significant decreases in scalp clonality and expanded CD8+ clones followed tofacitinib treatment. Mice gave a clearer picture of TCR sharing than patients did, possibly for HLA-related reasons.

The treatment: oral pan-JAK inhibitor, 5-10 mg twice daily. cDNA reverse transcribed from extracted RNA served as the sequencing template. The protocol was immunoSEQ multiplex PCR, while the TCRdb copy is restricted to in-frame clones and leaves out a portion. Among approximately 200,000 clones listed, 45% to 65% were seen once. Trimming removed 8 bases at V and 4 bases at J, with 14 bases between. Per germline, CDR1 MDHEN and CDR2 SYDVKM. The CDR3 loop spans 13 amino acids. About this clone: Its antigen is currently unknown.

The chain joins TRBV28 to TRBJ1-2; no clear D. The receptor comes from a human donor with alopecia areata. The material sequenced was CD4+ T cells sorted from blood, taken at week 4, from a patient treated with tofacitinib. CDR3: CASLGQPPYGYTF. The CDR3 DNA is TGTGCCAGCCTTGGCCAGCCGCCCTATGGCTACACCTTC.